This T cell receptor beta chain was documented in a study of T-cell reconstitution after alpha-beta-depleted transplantation in children. General study findings and limits: Diversity and T-cell counts at one year after transplant derived mostly from new T cells. Some patients' high day-60 TCRbeta diversity was attributed to recipient cells surviving conditioning. Expanded clones from the graft, numbering several hundred, reportedly supplied alpha-beta T cells about two months after transplant.

During its preparation, the TCRbeta library received unique molecular identifiers. Each CDR3 protein gets one entry after TCRdb re-called the PCR reads with MiXCR. Of under 300,000 distinct CDR3 sequences listed, 9.5% to 13% are singletons. This clonotype was observed at least ten times. The antigen remains unidentified. The germline gives CDR1 SEHNR, CDR2 FQNEAQ (reference sequence). After removal of 1 base from V and 0 bases from J, the junction contained 2 bases not matched to a gene. The CDR3 length is 17 residues. The source of this sequence is a male patient between 2 and 9 years old who had a stem cell transplant for chronic granulomatous disease, so the T cells may come from the graft donor. This specimen consisted of peripheral blood, obtained 180 days after TCRalphabeta/CD19-depleted stem cell transplant. The rearrangement links TRBV7-9 to TRBJ2-7; 14 bases align to TRBD2. The CDR3 spells CASSLEGLAGVSYEQYF. The CDR3 region has the DNA TGTGCCAGCAGCTTAGAGGGACTAGCGGGAGTCTCCTACGAGCAGTACTTC.